This TCR beta chain was found in a study of cytomegalovirus exposure and HLA in healthy donors. Study findings and constraints: Most TCR sequences were uncommon, yet certain public TCRs appeared in many donors. An analysis was carried out at a later point. It showed that HLA-associated TCR beta chains were more clonally expanded than equally common non-associated chains.

Details on this clone: Its antigen remains unidentified.

This CDR3 is 15 amino acids long. V was pared by 4 bases and J by 6 bases, with 17 bases between. Germline lookup yields CDR1 SGDLS and CDR2 YYNGEE. A multiplex PCR was run with 60 Vbeta primers and 13 Jbeta primers. Assay used: immunoSEQ multiplex PCR; TCRdb lists only in-frame clones, some missing. The sample contains around 100,000 clones, under 90% of which appear only once. Sequencing was performed on PBMCs. The source of this sequence is a woman in her 70s in good health and CMV-seropositive. The gene calls are TRBV9 and TRBJ1-5; D is possibly TRBD1 (5 bases). This CDR3 reads CASSLGGTGSQPQHF. In nucleotides, the CDR3 is TGTGCCAGCAGCCTGGGGGGAACGGGAAGTCAGCCCCAGCATTTT.